The clone carrying this T cell receptor beta chain was detected a few times. Antigen: not known. TCR beta libraries were prepared from cDNA with unique molecular identifiers. TCRdb reprocessed the PCR reads via MiXCR and lists one record per CDR3 protein. Of roughly 540,000 distinct CDR3 sequences detected, under 40% appear once; the ten largest clones hold about 6%. The data were obtained in a study of post-analysis software for immune sequencing data. Study results and limitations: A handful of TRBV segments were significantly more frequent in patients than in controls. TRBV5-6, TRBV5-1 and TRBV20-1 were among these segments. F-measure co-clustering was strong for batch-matched samples.

V was clipped by 4 bases and J by 3 bases, with 8 bases between them. The CDR3 runs 12 residues. The V gene's germline CDR1 is SGHDT and CDR2 YYEEEE. The receptor was isolated from a girl aged 2 to 17 with multiple sclerosis. The genes are TRBV5-6 and TRBJ2-7, with no clear D. Sequences were obtained from blood. The chain's CDR3 is CASSVRSYEQYF. In DNA, the CDR3 is TGTGCCAGCAGCGTTCGAAGCTACGAGCAGTACTTC.